Listed here are 7 T cell receptor beta chains from one sample, sequenced in a study of cytomegalovirus exposure and HLA in healthy donors (dated by TCRdb to 2015 to 2018). Library preparation was by the immunoSEQ multiplex PCR assay. A mixture of 60 forward primers for TCR Vbeta segments and 13 reverse primers for TCR Jbeta segments was used in the multiplex PCR. TCRdb re-hosts the immuneACCESS table, in-frame sequences only. Its copies lack some clones; in the studies checked, an unresolved V gene accounts for under half of them, and the cause for the rest is not known. The sample records approximately 95,000 clones, just under 80% of which are singletons. About 4% of the sample lies in the top ten. Material: PBMCs. The source is a woman aged 40 to 55 in good health and CMV-seropositive.

The rearrangement links TRBV5-1 to TRBJ2-2, with 12 bases fitting TRBD1. Trimming removed 3 bases from V and 4 bases from J; junction bases left unmatched: 4. This CDR3 region has 16 residues. Germline V gene data show CDR1 as SGHRS and CDR2 as YFSETQ. CDR3 in DNA: TGCGCCAGCAGCTCTCCGGGACAGGGGGCCACCGGGGAGCTGTTTTTT. It is translated as CASSSPGQGATGELFF.

This clone has just a few counts. This sequence joins TRBV19 and TRBJ2-7, with TRBD2 as a possible D gene (5 bases). Germline CDR1 LNHDA, CDR2 SQIVND (reference sequence). The length of the CDR3 is 15 residues. The germline V and J ends were trimmed by 1 base and 3 bases, with 13 bases remaining between them. The CDR3 is CASSIASRAVYEQYF. In DNA form, the CDR3 reads TGTGCCAGTAGTATAGCCTCGAGGGCCGTCTACGAGCAGTACTTC. The whole variable domain, remainder taken from reference TRBV19 and TRBJ2-7, is DGGITQSPKYLFRKEGQNVTLSCEQNLNHDAMYWYRQDPGQGLRLIYYSQIVNDFQKGDIAEGYSVSREKKESFPLTVTSAQKNPTAFYLCASSIASRAVYEQYFGPGTRLTVT.

The V gene is TRBV28, the J gene TRBJ2-1, with TRBD2 as a possible D gene (6 bases). Per germline, CDR1 MDHEN and CDR2 SYDVKM. The CDR3 has 13 amino acids. Trimming shortened V by 5 bases and J by 9 bases, and 14 bases separated the two germline ends. CDR3 in amino acids: CASSTDLAFEQFF. CDR3 DNA sequence: TGTGCCAGCAGTACCGACCTAGCGTTTGAGCAGTTCTTC.

This rearrangement joins TRBV5-6 to TRBJ1-4; D gene unclear. Trimming took 4 bases from V and 8 from J, leaving 15 bases between them. Germline values: CDR1 SGHDT, CDR2 YYEEEE. The CDR3 consists of 14 residues. CDR3 in DNA: TGTGCCAGCAGCGCGGTCTTTAAGAACGAAAAACTGTTTTTT. It encodes CASSAVFKNEKLFF.

This CDR3 is CASSQDRPRFLYEQYF. The CDR3 nucleotides are TGCGCCAGCAGCCAAGACCGCCCCCGGTTCCTTTACGAGCAGTACTTC. The chain has TRBV4-1 and TRBJ2-7, with D unresolved. The CDR3 totals 16 residues. In germline, CDR1 is MGHRA, CDR2 YSYEKL. V was trimmed by 0 bases and J by 4 bases, leaving 16 bases between them.

J is TRBJ2-7 and V is TRBV2; 12 bases agree with TRBD2. CDR1 is SNHLY, CDR2 FYNNEI, per germline. The V and J ends lost 7 bases and 2 bases, in that order; junction bases with no gene match: 3. The CDR3 contains 14 residues. In DNA form, the CDR3 reads TGTGCCAGCACCCGGACTAGCGGGACCTACGAGCAGTACTTC. Translating gives CASTRTSGTYEQYF.

The J gene is TRBJ2-3, the V gene TRBV6-1; D is perhaps TRBD1 (5 bases). Between the trimmed V and J ends, which lost 10 bases and 6 bases, there was a span of 20 bases. The CDR3 is 14 residues long. Per germline, CDR1 MNHNS and CDR2 SASEGT. In nucleotides, the CDR3 is TGTGCCACCCGCCGGATAGGGGCATGGGATACGCAGTATTTT. Its protein is CATRRIGAWDTQYF.